The next 14 T cell receptor beta chains were all read from a single sample in a study of T cells in Graves' hyperthyroidism and ophthalmopathy. RNA transcripts gave rise to amplified TCR beta CDR3 regions. First-round RT-PCR with HTBI primers amplified the TCR CDR3 region. TCRdb reanalysed the multiplex PCR reads using MiXCR and keeps one entry per CDR3 protein. The sample lists about 350,000 distinct CDR3 sequences, about 14% occurring once. Sequencing used blood. These receptors were obtained from a young woman with Graves' hyperthyroidism.

This clonotype was seen at least ten times. The DNA of the CDR3 is TGTGCCAGCACCCATGGCAGTTCCTACGAGCAGTACTTC. It is translated as CASTHGSSYEQYF. The V gene is TRBV28, the J gene TRBJ2-7; D is undetermined. The V end was cut by 7 bases, the J end by 1 base, with 11 bases between. The CDR3 loop spans 13 amino acids. CDR1 and CDR2 (germline): MDHEN, SYDVKM.

The V gene is TRBV20-1, the J gene TRBJ1-1; D not certain. There are 12 residues in the CDR3. Germline values: CDR1 DFQATT, CDR2 SNEGSKA (reference sequence). Between the trimmed V and J ends, which lost 1 base and 7 bases, there was a span of 10 bases. CDR3 sequence reads: CSARVRPVEAFF. CDR3 nucleotides: TGCAGTGCTAGAGTCAGGCCTGTTGAAGCTTTCTTT.

This clonotype was seen repeatedly, ten times or more. This chain joins TRBV28 and TRBJ1-1, with D perhaps matching TRBD1 (6 bases). From germline, CDR1 is MDHEN and CDR2 SYDVKM. The CDR3 consists of 13 residues. With 7 bases removed from V and 7 bases from J, the gap between germline ends came to 16 bases. For the CDR3, the DNA is TGTGCCAGCATCCAAGGGGGAACAGATGAAGCTTTCTTT. It codes for CASIQGGTDEAFF.

This sequence joins TRBV15 and TRBJ1-1, with a tentative D call TRBD1 (5 bases). The CDR3 runs to 14 residues. Germline assignment: CDR1 LNHNV and CDR2 YYDKDF (reference sequence). V was clipped by 0 bases and J by 5 bases, with 10 bases between them. The CDR3 loop is CATSRDGGGTEAFF. CDR3 in DNA: TGTGCCACCAGCAGAGATGGGGGGGGTACTGAAGCTTTCTTT. Based on the CDR3 plus reference TRBV15 and TRBJ1-1, the full variable domain is DAMVIQNPRYQVTQFGKPVTLSCSQTLNHNVMYWYQQKSSQAPKLLFHYYDKDFNNEADTPDNFQSRRPNTSFCFLDIRSPGLGDTAMYLCATSRDGGGTEAFFGQGTRLTVV.

The chain recombines TRBV6-2 or TRBV6-3 with TRBJ2-3; D gene uncertain. The CDR3 length is 11 residues. V lost 2 bases and J 8 bases, leaving 5 bases between the germline ends. CDR1 is MNHEY and CDR2 is SVGEGT in the germline V gene. The CDR3 here is CASSYEATQYF. CDR3 in DNA: TGTGCCAGCAGTTACGAAGCTACGCAGTATTTT.

This clonotype was counted at least ten times. The chain joins TRBV11-2 to TRBJ2-3; no definite D call. Germline CDR1 SGHAT, CDR2 FQNNGV. The CDR3 spans 13 residues. V lost 5 bases and J 2 bases, leaving 8 bases between the germline ends. The CDR3 DNA is TGTGCCAGCAGCCTCTGGTTCACAGATACGCAGTATTTT. It translates to CASSLWFTDTQYF.

This clonotype came up a few times. This chain links TRBV4-2 with TRBJ2-1; D ambiguous. Germline CDR1 reads LGHNA; CDR2 reads YNFKEQ. This CDR3 has 18 residues. V was pared by 0 bases and J by 5 bases, with 20 bases between. The CDR3 bases are TGTGCCAGCAGCCAAGATCAAGAGTCCTGGGGTTGGGACAATGAGCAGTTCTTC. This encodes CASSQDQESWGWDNEQFF.

Turning to this clonotype: It may be a read error: a sequence one base away is much more abundant. V is TRBV3-1 and J is TRBJ2-7; 11 bases match TRBD2. The CDR3 covers 15 residues. Germline CDR1 and CDR2: LGHDT and YNNKEL (reference sequence). CDR3 in DNA: TGTGCCAGCAGGCGAGGGACTAGCGGTTCGGGGGAGCACTACTTC. Its protein is CASRRGTSGSGEHYF.

This clonotype has a single count. Possible read error: a much larger clone is one base away. The rearrangement joins TRBV6-5 to TRBJ2-7; no clear D. This CDR3 has 13 amino acids. CDR1 is MNHEY and CDR2 is SVGAGI in the germline V gene. The CDR3 sequence is CASSYTPSYERYF. The CDR3, as DNA: TGTGCCAGCAGTTACACGCCTTCATACGAGCGGTACTTC.

A single count supports this clonotype. The rearrangement joins TRBV18 to TRBJ2-3; a weak D match, TRBD2 (5 bases). The CDR3 length is 16 residues. V was pared by 6 bases and J by 3 bases, with 19 bases between. In germline, CDR1 is KGHSH, CDR2 LQKENI. CDR3 DNA sequence: TGTGCCAGCTCGTCCCTGGACTTAGCGATAACAGATACGCAGTATTTT. Translation: CASSSLDLAITDTQYF.

This clonotype was recorded a few times. The chain combines TRBV20-1 with TRBJ2-5; TRBD2 agrees at 7 bases. Germline CDR1 reads DFQATT; CDR2 reads SNEGSKA (reference sequence). The J segment lost 4 bases and the V segment lost 0 bases, leaving 8 bases of the junction unmatched. The CDR3 runs to 15 residues. CDR3 DNA: TGCAGTGCTAGAGATCAGGCTAGCGGTCGAGAGACCCAGTACTTC. As protein: CSARDQASGRETQYF.

There are many counts of this clonotype. This chain uses TRBV20-1 with TRBJ2-5; TRBD2 aligns across 10 bases. Germline loops: CDR1 DFQATT, CDR2 SNEGSKA (reference sequence). CDR3 length: 14 residues. The trim removed 0 bases at V and 5 bases at J, leaving 3 bases unmatched. The CDR3 bases are TGCAGTGCTAGAGATCTAGCGGGAGCGGAGACCCAGTACTTC. This encodes CSARDLAGAETQYF.

The table lists this clonotype with many counts. The chain has TRBV12-5 and TRBJ2-5; no clear D gene. CDR3 length: 13 amino acids. Germline V CDR1 and CDR2: LGHNT, FRNRAP. V dropped 7 bases and J dropped 7 bases, with 16 bases sitting between them. The CDR3 DNA reads TGTGCTAGTGCCATCTCCGACCACGTGACCCAGTACTTC. It codes for CASAISDHVTQYF.

This clonotype has ten or more counts. This sequence joins TRBV7-9 and TRBJ2-3; D is possibly TRBD2 (6 bases). The CDR3 spans 14 residues. Deletions cut 1 base from V and 4 bases from J, with 9 bases between. Germline loops: CDR1 SEHNR, CDR2 FQNEAQ (reference sequence). The CDR3 loop is CASSLGDFSDTQYF. CDR3 bases: TGTGCCAGCAGCTTAGGGGACTTTTCAGATACGCAGTATTTT. The full variable domain, completed using reference TRBV7-9 and TRBJ2-3, is DTGVSQNPRHKITKRGQNVTFRCDPISEHNRLYWYRQTLGQGPEFLTYFQNEAQLEKSRLLSDRFSAERPKGSFSTLEIQRTEQGDSAMYLCASSLGDFSDTQYFGPGTRLTVL.